Below are 14 T cell receptor beta chains sequenced from a single sample in a study of cytomegalovirus exposure and HLA in healthy donors. 60 Vbeta and 13 Jbeta primers were used in PCR. TCRdb's table, derived via immunoSEQ multiplex PCR, lists solely in-frame clones and lacks some. The sample shows approximately 140,000 clones, about 74% of them seen only once. Sequencing used PBMCs. These TCRs come from a man aged 35 to 55 in good health and CMV-seropositive.

J is TRBJ2-5 and V is TRBV4-2; 7 bases match TRBD1. V shed 2 bases, J shed 2 bases, and the junction held 2 bases outside the gene matches. CDR1 LGHNA and CDR2 YNFKEQ come from the germline V gene. The CDR3 consists of 14 residues. CDR3 amino acids: CASSQTTGQETQYF. The CDR3 bases are TGTGCCAGCAGCCAAACGACAGGGCAAGAGACCCAGTACTTC.

The chain combines TRBV28 with TRBJ1-4, with TRBD1 identical over 7 bases. The CDR3 is 16 residues long. In germline, CDR1 is MDHEN, CDR2 SYDVKM. V lost 4 bases, J lost 5 bases, and 10 bases stayed unmatched. The CDR3 region has the DNA TGTGCCAGCAGTTCAGGGGGGACAGCCGAGAATGAAAAACTGTTTTTT. Its translation is CASSSGGTAENEKLFF.

This clone came up once. The V call is TRBV5-4, the J call TRBJ2-3, with 7 nucleotides matching TRBD2. CDR3 size: 15 residues. Germline lookup yields CDR1 SGHNT and CDR2 YYREEE (reference sequence). The V gene end was trimmed by 5 bases and the J gene end by 5 bases; junction bases not matched to a gene: 11. This CDR3 reads CASSPSGTTLDTQYF. The CDR3 nucleotides are TGTGCCAGCAGTCCATCTGGGACTACTCTAGATACGCAGTATTTT.

The chain couples TRBV6-5 to TRBJ1-1, with TRBD1 matching 8 bases. The V gene end was trimmed by 6 bases and the J gene end by 0 bases; junction bases not matched to a gene: 3. This CDR3 region has 14 residues. Germline lookup yields CDR1 MNHEY and CDR2 SVGAGI. The CDR3 DNA sequence: TGTGCCAGCAGCCCAGGGGGCTTGAACACTGAAGCTTTCTTT. It yields the protein CASSPGGLNTEAFF.

This clone was found once. The chain joins TRBV19 to TRBJ2-3; weak D call: TRBD2 (6 bases). The germline CDR1 and CDR2 sequences are LNHDA and SQIVND (reference sequence). The CDR3 length is 15 residues. V lost 2 bases to trimming and J lost 4 bases, with 13 bases between them. For the CDR3, the DNA is TGTGCCAGTAGTATATCGGGGCAGCGGGCAGATACGCAGTATTTT. It translates to CASSISGQRADTQYF.

V usage is TRBV5-1 and J usage is TRBJ1-1; 7 bases map to TRBD1. Germline CDR1 reads SGHRS; CDR2 reads YFSETQ. The CDR3 contains 14 residues. V trimming: 4 bases; J trimming: 3 bases; junction bases outside the gene matches: 6. CDR3 nucleotide sequence: TGCGCCAGCAGCCCAGGGGGAAGGCACACTGAAGCTTTCTTT. This codes for CASSPGGRHTEAFF.

The chain joins TRBV9 to TRBJ2-3, with 10 bases that match TRBD2. The CDR3 runs 15 residues. The germline CDR1 and CDR2 sequences are SGDLS and YYNGEE. V was pared by 5 bases and J by 0 bases, with 3 bases of the junction left unmatched. Here the CDR3 reads CASSQTSGSTDTQYF. In DNA, the CDR3 is TGTGCCAGCAGTCAGACTAGCGGGAGCACAGATACGCAGTATTTT.

The chain combines TRBV4-1 with TRBJ1-4; maybe TRBD1 (6 bases). This CDR3 is built from 14 residues. The germline V gene encodes CDR1 MGHRA and CDR2 YSYEKL. Trimming shortened V by 4 bases and J by 10 bases, and 16 bases separated the two germline ends. The CDR3 DNA is TGCGCCAGCAGCCTTGGGACATTTGAGGGAAAACTGTTTTTT. Its translation is CASSLGTFEGKLFF.

The rearrangement joins TRBV19 to TRBJ2-1; 9 bases map to TRBD2. V lost 1 base, J lost 6 bases, and 13 bases stayed unmatched. Germline V CDR1 and CDR2: LNHDA, SQIVND (reference sequence). The CDR3 runs to 18 residues. Written as DNA, the CDR3 is TGTGCCAGTAGTATAGGTCGTGTCGGCGGGAGGGCCCCCAATGAGCAGTTCTTC. Residues: CASSIGRVGGRAPNEQFF.

The genes are TRBV10-1 and TRBJ2-1, with D possibly matching TRBD2 (6 bases). Germline V CDR1 and CDR2: WNHNN, SYGVQD (reference sequence). V was shortened by 8 bases and J by 9 bases, with 17 bases between the two germline ends. CDR3 length: 13 residues. This CDR3 reads CASGGDPRGEQFF. The DNA for the CDR3 is TGCGCCAGCGGAGGGGACCCCCGCGGTGAGCAGTTCTTC.

In its sample, this clone was seen once. The chain links TRBV29-1 to TRBJ2-5; 9 positions agree with TRBD1. CDR1 is SQVTM and CDR2 is ANQGSEA in the germline V gene. This CDR3 comprises 12 residues. Germline trimming cut 7 bases from V and 2 bases from J; bases unmatched to any gene: 2. The CDR3 region is CSAGQGQETQYF. CDR3 sequence (DNA): TGCAGCGCGGGACAGGGTCAAGAGACCCAGTACTTC.

The chain recombines TRBV7-8 with TRBJ1-1, with 8 bases identical to TRBD1. Germline values: CDR1 SGHVS, CDR2 FQNEAQ. Unmatched junction bases numbered 7, after V lost 8 bases and J lost 8 bases. The CDR3 runs 12 residues. CDR3 protein: CASGQGAREAFF. For the CDR3, the DNA is TGTGCCAGCGGCCAGGGGGCCCGAGAAGCTTTCTTT.

This clone was counted once. V gene TRBV7-2 combines with J gene TRBJ2-3, with TRBD2 matching over 10 bases. Germline CDR1 is SGHTA and CDR2 is FQGNSA. This CDR3 region has 16 residues. The junction had 6 bases not matched to a gene; V was cut back by 5 bases and J by 1 base. In nucleotides, the CDR3 is TGTGCCAGCAGCCCTAACCTAGCGGGGGGCACAGATACGCAGTATTTT. Protein sequence: CASSPNLAGGTDTQYF.

This clone has only a few counts. The genes are TRBV5-8 and TRBJ2-3; 13 positions agree with TRBD2. The trim removed 4 bases at V and 0 bases at J, leaving 5 bases unmatched. From germline, CDR1 is SGHTS and CDR2 YDEGEE. This CDR3 region has 17 residues. CDR3 sequence reads: CASSPGLAGLSTDTQYF. In nucleotides, the CDR3 is TGTGCCAGCAGCCCGGGACTAGCGGGACTGAGCACAGATACGCAGTATTTT.